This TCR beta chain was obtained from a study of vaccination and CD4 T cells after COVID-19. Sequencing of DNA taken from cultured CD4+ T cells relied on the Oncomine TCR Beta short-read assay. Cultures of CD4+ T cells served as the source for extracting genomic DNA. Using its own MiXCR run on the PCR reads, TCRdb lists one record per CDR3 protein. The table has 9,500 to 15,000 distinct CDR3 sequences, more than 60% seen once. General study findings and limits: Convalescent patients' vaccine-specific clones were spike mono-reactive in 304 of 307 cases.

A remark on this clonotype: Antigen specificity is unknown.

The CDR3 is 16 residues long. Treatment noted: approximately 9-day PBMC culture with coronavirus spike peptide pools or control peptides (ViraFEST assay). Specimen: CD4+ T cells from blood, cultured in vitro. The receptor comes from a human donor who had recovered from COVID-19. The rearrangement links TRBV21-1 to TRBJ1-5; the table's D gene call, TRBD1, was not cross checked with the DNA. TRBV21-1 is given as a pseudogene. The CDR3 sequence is CASNREWPLSNQPQHF. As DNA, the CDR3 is TGTGCCAGTAACCGCGAGTGGCCCCTAAGCAATCAGCCCCAGCATTTT.